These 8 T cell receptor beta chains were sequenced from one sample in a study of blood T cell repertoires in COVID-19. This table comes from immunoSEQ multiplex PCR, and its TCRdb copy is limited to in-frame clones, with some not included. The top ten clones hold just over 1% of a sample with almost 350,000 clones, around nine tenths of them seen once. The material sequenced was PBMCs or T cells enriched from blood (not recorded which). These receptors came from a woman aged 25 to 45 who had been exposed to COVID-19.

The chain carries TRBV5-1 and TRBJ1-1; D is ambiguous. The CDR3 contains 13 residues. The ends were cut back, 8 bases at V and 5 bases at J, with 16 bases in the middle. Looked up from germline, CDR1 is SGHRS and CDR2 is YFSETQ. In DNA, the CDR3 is TGCGCCAGTTCGCAGGAGCCGGGGACTGAAGCTTTCTTT. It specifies CASSQEPGTEAFF.

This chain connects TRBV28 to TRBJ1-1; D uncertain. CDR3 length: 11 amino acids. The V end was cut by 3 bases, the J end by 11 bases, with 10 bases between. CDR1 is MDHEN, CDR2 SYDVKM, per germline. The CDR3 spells CASSFPSLAFF. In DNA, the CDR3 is TGTGCCAGCAGTTTTCCTTCTTTGGCTTTCTTT.

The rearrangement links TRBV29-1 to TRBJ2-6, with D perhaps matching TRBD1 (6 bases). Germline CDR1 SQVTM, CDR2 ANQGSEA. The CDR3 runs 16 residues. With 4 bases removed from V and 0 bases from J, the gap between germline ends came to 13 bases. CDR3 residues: CSVGPGQSSGANVLTF. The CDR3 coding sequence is TGCAGCGTTGGCCCGGGACAATCCTCTGGGGCCAACGTCCTGACTTTC. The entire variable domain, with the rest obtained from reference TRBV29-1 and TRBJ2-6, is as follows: SAVISQKPSRDICQRGTSLTIQCQVDSQVTMMFWYRQQPGQSLTLIATANQGSEATYESGFVIDKFPISRPNLTFSTLTVSNMSPEDSSIYLCSVGPGQSSGANVLTFGAGSRLTVL.

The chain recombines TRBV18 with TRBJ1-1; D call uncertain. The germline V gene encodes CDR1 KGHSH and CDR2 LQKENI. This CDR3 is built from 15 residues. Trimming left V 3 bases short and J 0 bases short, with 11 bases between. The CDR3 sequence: CASSPWATMNTEAFF. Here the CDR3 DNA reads TGTGCCAGCTCACCGTGGGCCACGATGAACACTGAAGCTTTCTTT.

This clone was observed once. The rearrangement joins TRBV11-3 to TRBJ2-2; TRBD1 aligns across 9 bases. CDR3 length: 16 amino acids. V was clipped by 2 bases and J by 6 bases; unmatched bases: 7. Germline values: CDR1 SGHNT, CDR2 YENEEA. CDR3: CASSLWGQGSSGELFF. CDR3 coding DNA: TGTGCCAGCAGCTTATGGGGACAGGGTTCGTCCGGGGAGCTGTTTTTT.

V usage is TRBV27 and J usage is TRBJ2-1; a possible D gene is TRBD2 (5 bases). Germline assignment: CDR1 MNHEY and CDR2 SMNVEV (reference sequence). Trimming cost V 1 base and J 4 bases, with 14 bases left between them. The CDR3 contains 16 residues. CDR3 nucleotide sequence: TGTGCCAGCAGTTTATATTACGGGATAAGATACAATGAGCAGTTCTTC. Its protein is CASSLYYGIRYNEQFF.

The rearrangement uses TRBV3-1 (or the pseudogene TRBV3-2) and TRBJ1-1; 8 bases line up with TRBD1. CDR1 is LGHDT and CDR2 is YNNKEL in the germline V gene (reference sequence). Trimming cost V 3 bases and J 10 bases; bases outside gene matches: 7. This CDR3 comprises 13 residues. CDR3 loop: CASSQPQGVAAFF. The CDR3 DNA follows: TGTGCCAGCAGCCAGCCACAGGGGGTGGCAGCTTTCTTT.

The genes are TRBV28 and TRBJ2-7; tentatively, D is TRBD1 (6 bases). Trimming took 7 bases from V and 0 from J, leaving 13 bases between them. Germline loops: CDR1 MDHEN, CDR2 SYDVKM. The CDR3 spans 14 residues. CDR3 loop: CASTHRVGSYEQYF. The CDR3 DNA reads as TGTGCCAGCACCCACAGGGTGGGCTCCTACGAGCAGTACTTC.